This T cell receptor (beta chain) was profiled in a study of T cell responses to AZD1222 COVID-19 vaccine. Whole-study findings and limits: Researchers report vaccine-associated CD4 TCRs spanning spike, with dominance at 160-218 and 743-854. Two AZD1222 administrations were followed by greater Spike-specific TCR breadth and depth. None of the repertoires were sampled until the peak T cell response had passed. The number of AZD1222 recipients seropositive at baseline was only five to seven.

The assay was immunoSEQ multiplex PCR, and TCRdb's table has in-frame clones only and misses some. Of 130,000 or so clones in the sample, 65% to 90% were seen once. This clone was recorded once. Antigen: not known. The TCR originated in an adult in good health. Sequences were derived from peripheral blood, sampled on day 0 of AZD1222 vaccination.

CDR3 sequence (DNA): TGTGCCAGTAGTATAATAGGGGACAGGGGCACTCAGCCCCAGCATTTT. Translated, it gives CASSIIGDRGTQPQHF. The chain combines TRBV19 with TRBJ1-5; TRBD1 agrees at 10 bases. The CDR3 extends over 16 amino acids. The germline V gene encodes CDR1 LNHDA and CDR2 SQIVND (reference sequence). V dropped 2 bases and J dropped 6; count of bases not matched to a gene: 7.